In its sample, the clone carrying this T cell receptor (beta chain) was seen a few times. TCRdb redid the calling of the RT-PCR reads with MiXCR, one entry per CDR3 protein. In the table there are 900,000 to 1,000,000 distinct CDR3 sequences, roughly 18% of which are singletons. This record belongs to a study of patients and donors after allogeneic stem cell transplantation. CDR1 MRHNA and CDR2 SNTAGT come from the germline V gene. This CDR3 contains 16 residues. V lost 6 bases and J 0 bases, leaving 14 bases between the germline ends. The chain employs TRBV6-4 and TRBJ2-2; D might be TRBD2 (7 bases). Sequencing used blood, either unsorted or a sorted T cell fraction (not recorded which). The receptor was isolated from a human donor who was either an allogeneic HSCT recipient or a stem cell or donor lymphocyte infusion donor (not recorded which). It is not recorded whose cells these are; they may come from a transplant donor. The CDR3 spells CASRTGGLANTGELFF. CDR3 nucleotides: TGTGCCAGCAGAACCGGGGGGCTGGCGAACACCGGGGAGCTGTTTTTT.